This TCR beta chain was found in a study of cytomegalovirus exposure and HLA in healthy donors (dated by TCRdb to about 2017). For the wider study: In an earlier analysis of approximately 640 of the donors, around 290 Gb of sequence data and 100 million or so unique TCR beta sequences from about 190 million T cells were reported. Alongside the repertoire data, information on donor age, sex, ethnicity and CMV serostatus was compiled. The number of donors typed differed by locus, with roughly 620-640 for A, B, C, DRB1 and DQB1, roughly 520 for DQA1, over 600 for DPA1, and 472 for DPB1. The later analysis used no new phenotypic data to find candidate immune exposures, relying instead on TCR beta sequences and their occurrence across donors. A later analysis re-examined previously published TCR beta repertoires from about 670 donors and added high-resolution HLA genotyping to investigate patterns of TCR occurrence. A separate validation cohort of approximately 130 different subjects was used in addition to the roughly 670-subject first cohort. A later genetic analysis used genome-wide SNP genotypes for about 65% of the roughly 700 donors, treating that subset as a discovery cohort. Because of strong linkage in the cohort, roughly five DR-DQ haplotypes were treated as single units for association and clustering. Among roughly 400 genotyped donors of the cohort, an average of around 240,000 unique TCR beta nucleotide sequences was sequenced per donor, of which approximately 18% were non-productive. An earlier analysis of approximately 630 of the donors applied high-throughput TCR beta sequencing to assess whether each TCR beta V gene segment acted as functional or pseudogenic. To predict cytomegalovirus infection status, the study combined high-throughput TCR immunosequencing, statistical association of individual TCRs with disease status, and machine learning. The study aimed to test whether cataloging public T cell receptors could reveal signatures of past pathogen exposure. HLA typing included class I and class II loci at four-digit resolution. The study profiled the T cell repertoires of 500 to 800 subjects by immunosequencing and related them to cytomegalovirus serostatus. All discovery cohort repertoires had been generated on a single sequencing platform. Among the roughly 390 genotyped donors, approximately 76% belonged to the genetic ancestry cluster associated with self-reported Caucasian donors. Approximately 330 gigabases of sequencing data and 70 million to 95 million unique TCR sequences made up an early release that covered 640 HLA-typed donors.

The cohort comprised under 700 healthy bone marrow donors. All cohort members were sampled while nominally healthy, although unrecorded immune exposures were likely present. The donor tested CMV seropositive and was one of the 289 seropositive cohort members. A peripheral blood sample was provided by each donor, and peripheral blood mononuclear cells were used for TCR beta sequencing. The Qiagen DNeasy Blood Extraction Kit was used to extract genomic DNA from the blood cell samples. Paper-wide results and their limitations: Compared with equally common non-associated chains, HLA-associated TCR beta chains in a later analysis were more clonally expanded and had lower generation probabilities. In a later analysis, TCR association rates were found to vary across HLA loci, with the most associated TCRs seen for DRB1 alleles and the fewest for HLA-C alleles. At a false discovery rate of 0.05, a later analysis linked 16,951 TCR beta sequences to specific HLA alleles. Most TCR sequences were observed very rarely across donors, whereas some public TCRs were present in many individuals. The classifier was reported to diagnose cytomegalovirus status with high specificity and sensitivity in both the original and validation cohorts. Strong co-occurrence of HLA alleles, especially DR and DQ, made assigning TCR associations to individual alleles difficult. Because HLA typing was unavailable for some donors at each locus, only the typed subset was used in association tests. According to a later analysis, most CMV-associated TCR beta chains appeared to be HLA-restricted, and the HLA associations seemed to be driven largely by CMV exposure. The only immune exposure information available for the cohort was CMV serostatus. A further reported finding was that TCR beta sequences accurately predicted the HLA-A and HLA-B alleles for most subjects in the first cohort. In this cohort, only TCR beta chains were sequenced, and detectable features were limited by the absence of alpha or paired-chain data. Correlated functional status among segregating V segments might reflect linkage disequilibrium, but an unknown experimental factor could not be ruled out. Some IMGT-functional V segments, including TRBV6-2 and TRBV6-3, could not be distinguished by the 87-base-pair reads and were therefore excluded. Sequencing depth was assumed to be roughly uniform across donors in the presence/absence analyses, though that assumption may not hold. The authors suggested that the approach could potentially be generalized to other disease states and immunological phenotypes. Because counts were too low, under 20 rarely observed V segments, including chromosome 9 orphons, were left out of the earlier analysis of about 500 of the donors. The study gave a list of some 150 TCR beta chains associated with cytomegalovirus. Compared with the roughly 720-donor mean, donors in an Asian-associated ancestry cluster had fewer N-insertions in productive TCRs, according to a later genetic analysis. In vitro tests confirmed that a few of the cytomegalovirus-associated TCR beta chains recognize cytomegalovirus antigens. In a later genetic analysis, a missense DCLRE1C variant was associated with V-gene and J-gene trimming of TCR beta chains, and the association was replicated in an independent cohort. According to a later analysis, parvovirus B19, influenza, CMV and Epstein-Barr virus appeared linked to several top co-occurrence clusters. In an earlier analysis of roughly 560 of the donors, most TCR beta V segments were observed in productive rearrangements about 87% or about 30% of the time, broadly matching IMGT annotations. A group of highly shared sequence variants was considered likely to be a technical artifact of the sequencing pipeline.

Preparation of the library involved the immunoSEQ multiplex PCR assay. For the multiplex PCR, a mixture combining 60 forward primers for TCR Vbeta segments and 13 reverse primers for TCR Jbeta segments was used. The CDR3 region of rearranged TCR beta genes was amplified from genomic DNA with a multiplex PCR assay. The Illumina HiSeq System was used to sequence the amplified TCR beta libraries as 87-base-pair reads. The authors' pipeline ran thus. A later analysis counted about 80 million unique TCR beta chains across the roughly 700 repertoires, and some 12 million of these chains were shared by at least two donors. Raw reads were error-corrected and collapsed into unique sequences with a nearest-neighbor algorithm that merged closely related sequences to remove PCR and sequencing errors. To assign V, D and J gene segments, CDR3 sequences were aligned to IMGT reference sequences. For a sequence to be retained, a match of at least six nucleotides to both a V gene segment and a J gene segment was required. Rearrangements were called productive when the CDR3 lacked stop codons and stayed in frame with V and J; all others were non-productive. CDR3 was defined according to IMGT convention as the region running from the second conserved V-encoded cysteine to the conserved J-encoded phenylalanine. The earlier analysis of some 540 of the donors excluded any sequence lacking an unambiguous match to a single V gene segment. An earlier analysis of around 600 of the donors classified V segments as functional when productive rearrangements were above 56.7% and as segregating when the standard deviation between donors was above 5%. To diagnose cytomegalovirus status from the catalog of TCR beta chain sequences, a statistical classification framework was built. In a later analysis, TCR nucleotide sequences were compared against IMGT/GENE-DB human TR gene sequences so that V and J genes could be assigned. The TCRdist pipeline was used in a later analysis to assign CDR3 sequences and most-parsimonious VDJ recombination scenarios. A later analysis defined each TCR beta chain by its CDR3 amino acid sequence plus V-gene family, and excluded reads lacking a unique V-gene family. A later analysis removed several hundred highly shared, low-generation-probability nucleotide sequences to deal with suspected cross-contamination and a sequencing artifact. In a later analysis, a clonal expansion index for each public chain was calculated from normalized within-repertoire ranks of inferred template counts. Generation probabilities in a later analysis came from a VDJ recombination model fitted to out-of-frame rearrangements, and those results were checked against IGoR. In a later analysis, TCR-TCR, TCR-HLA and TCR-CMV co-occurrence was scored with hypergeometric tests, and a repertoire-size bias correction was applied to TCR pairs. To estimate false discovery rates, a later analysis permuted the HLA or CMV assignments 20 times. In a later analysis, co-occurring TCRs were grouped with DBSCAN, and TCRdist sequence similarity was added when clustering was performed within HLA-allele-positive subsets. Repertoires with fewer than 30,000 or more than 120,000 public chains were left out of co-occurrence clustering, as were four to six repertoires with anomalous nucleotide sharing. In its TCRdb copy, this immuneACCESS table keeps in-frame sequences only and misses some clones. Where compared with another copy, unresolved V genes explain less than half of these, and the others have no known cause. The DNA was the basis for D and trimming; V, J and clone size are from that table. The sample table contains roughly 150,000 clones; only one count was recorded for around 80% of them. Jointly, the top ten make up roughly 1.6% of the sample.

A remark on this clone: This receptor's antigen is unknown. One base away there is no much larger clone; base qualities are not given.

Per the germline V gene, KGHSH is the CDR1 and LQKENI is the CDR2. V and J are truncated by 3 bases and 0 bases respectively, leaving an intervening sequence of 6 bases. From the cysteine through the phenylalanine, the CDR3 covers 14 amino acids. The retained sequence is limited to the CDR3, 42 bases, with the frame set at the first base. Material for sequencing was PBMCs. The rearrangement joined TRBV18 to TRBJ1-3; confidence is insufficient to name the D gene. This receptor was taken from a girl aged 5-17 years in good health and CMV-seropositive. The CDR3 region reads CASSPAGSGNTIYF. The DNA reads TGTGCCAGCTCACCCGCGGGCTCTGGAAACACCATATATTTT. With the rest looked up from the reference TRBV18 and TRBJ1-3 genes rather than sequenced, the full variable domain is NAGVMQNPRHLVRRRGQEARLRCSPMKGHSHVYWYRQLPEEGLKFMVYLQKENIIDESGMPKERFSAEFPKEGPSILRIQQVVRGDSAAYFCASSPAGSGNTIYFGEGSWLTVV.